This T cell receptor beta chain comes out of a study of blood T cell repertoires in COVID-19. Study overall: PBMCs, B-cell-depleted T cells, or T cells provided the cDNA or gDNA that made up the material.

Authors' methods: Reference gene primers were amplified, and this amplification served to estimate nucleated cell counts. The repertoire was sequenced with immunoSEQ multiplex PCR; TCRdb's copy has only in-frame clones and lacks some. V and J calls and clone size come straight from that table; D and trimming were deduced from the DNA. The sample contains approximately 300,000 clones, approximately 91% of which appear only once. Participants spanned ages about 18 to 89 years and resided in roughly 22 US areas. In assigning cohorts, the study relied on participant-reported clinical history. This CDR3 is built from 16 residues. Germline V gene sequence: CDR1 SGHRS, CDR2 YFSETQ. J was trimmed by 2 bases and V by 2 bases; bases with no gene match: 3.

Material for sequencing was PBMCs or T cells enriched from blood (not recorded which). The source is a man in his sixties who had recovered from COVID-19. The chain has TRBV5-1 and TRBJ2-3; 12 nucleotides align to TRBD2. CDR3 coding DNA: TGCGCCAGCAGCTTAGGACTAGCGGGAATCACAGATACGCAGTATTTT. Its protein product is CASSLGLAGITDTQYF.